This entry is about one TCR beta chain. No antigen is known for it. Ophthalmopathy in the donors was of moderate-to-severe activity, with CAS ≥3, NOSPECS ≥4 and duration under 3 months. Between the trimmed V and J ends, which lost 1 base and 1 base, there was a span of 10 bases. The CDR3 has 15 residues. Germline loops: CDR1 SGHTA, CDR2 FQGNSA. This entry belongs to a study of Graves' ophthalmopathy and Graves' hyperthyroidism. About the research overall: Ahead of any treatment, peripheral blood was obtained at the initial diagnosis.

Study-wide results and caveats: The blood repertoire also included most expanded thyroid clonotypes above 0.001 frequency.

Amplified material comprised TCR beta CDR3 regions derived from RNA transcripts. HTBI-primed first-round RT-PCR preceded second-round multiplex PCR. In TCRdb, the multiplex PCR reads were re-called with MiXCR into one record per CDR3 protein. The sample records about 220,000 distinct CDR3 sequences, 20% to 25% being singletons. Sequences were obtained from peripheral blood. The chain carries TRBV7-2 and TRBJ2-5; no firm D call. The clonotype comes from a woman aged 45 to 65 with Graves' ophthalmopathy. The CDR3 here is CASSLDVGFQETQYF. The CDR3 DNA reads TGTGCCAGCAGCTTAGATGTCGGCTTCCAAGAGACCCAGTACTTC.